Each of the 20 T cell receptor beta chains below was sequenced from the same sample in a study of blood T cells in healthy people across ages. Primed by a sample-barcoded 5' primer and a J-beta primer mix, a second PCR proceeded for 7 to 11 cycles. TCRdb independently ran MiXCR on the 5' RACE reads; one entry per CDR3 protein. Here the sample spans roughly 1.5 million distinct CDR3 sequences, approximately 39% being singletons. The material sequenced was blood. The receptors were gathered from a young woman in good health.

The V gene is TRBV5-1, the J gene TRBJ2-1; 8 positions match TRBD1. This CDR3 comprises 14 residues. From germline, CDR1 is SGHRS and CDR2 YFSETQ. V dropped 5 bases and J dropped 8; count of bases not matched to a gene: 9. CDR3 region: CASRGTGAYDEQFF. The CDR3 region has the DNA TGCGCCAGCAGAGGGACAGGAGCGTACGATGAGCAGTTCTTC.

J is TRBJ1-1 and V is TRBV20-1; D gene ambiguous. The CDR3 spans 14 residues. Germline-derived CDR1 and CDR2 are DFQATT and SNEGSKA (reference sequence). Trimming cost V 2 bases and J 3 bases, with 13 bases left between them. CDR3 residues: CSARSRARDTEAFF. The CDR3 DNA reads TGCAGTGCTAGATCTCGGGCACGGGACACTGAAGCTTTCTTT.

This clonotype was detected a few times. The rearrangement joins TRBV18 to TRBJ2-5; 9 bases are a match to TRBD1. The DNA end is a closer match to TRBJ2-7, so the J assignment may be wrong. Germline-derived CDR1 and CDR2 are KGHSH and LQKENI. The CDR3 is made up of 15 amino acids. For the CDR3, the DNA is TGTGCCAGCTCACCACCCGGGACAGGGTACCACGAGCAGTACTTC. Its protein is CASSPPGTGYHEQYF.

The chain uses TRBV27 and TRBJ2-1; TRBD2 aligns across 7 bases. Trimming cost V 5 bases and J 3 bases; bases outside gene matches: 25. This CDR3 is 21 amino acids long. The germline V gene has CDR1 MNHEY and CDR2 SMNVEV (reference sequence). The CDR3 sequence is CASSLLYPSGAREFFYNEQFF. In nucleotides, the CDR3 is TGTGCCAGCAGTCTATTATATCCCTCTGGGGCGCGGGAGTTTTTCTACAATGAGCAGTTCTTC.

The rearrangement links TRBV5-1 to TRBJ1-1; 7 nucleotides line up with TRBD1. The CDR3 is 16 residues long. Germline V gives CDR1 SGHRS, CDR2 YFSETQ. V shed 0 bases and J 4 bases; nucleotides not matched to a gene: 9. CDR3 in DNA: TGCGCCAGCAGCTTGGAGCCCGAGGGGGCCGGCACTGAAGCTTTCTTT. This sequence encodes CASSLEPEGAGTEAFF.

A note on this clonotype: An end of the junction does not agree with germline; a read error may underlie this. The chain employs TRBV7-9 and TRBJ2-7; D is undetermined. With the DNA end fitting TRBJ2-4 better, the J assignment may be wrong. The germline V gene encodes CDR1 SEHNR and CDR2 FQNEAQ (reference sequence). CDR3 length equals 12 residues. CDR3 loop: CASGLGRSIQYF. CDR3 nucleotide sequence: TGTGCCAGCGGCTTAGGTCGGAGCATTCAGTACTTC.

This clonotype was seen only once. As DNA, the CDR3 is TGTGCCAGCAGCTTGGCCGCGACTGCCAATGAGCAGTTCTTC. Translated, it gives CASSLAATANEQFF. The genes are TRBV5-8 and TRBJ2-1; D is uncertain. CDR1 is SGHTS, CDR2 YDEGEE, per germline. With 0 bases removed from V and 6 bases from J, the gap between germline ends came to 10 bases. The CDR3 runs 14 residues.

This clonotype was detected only a few times. The chain is built from TRBV7-2 and TRBJ2-7; 9 positions match TRBD2. Germline assignment: CDR1 SGHTA and CDR2 FQGNSA. CDR3 length: 16 residues. V lost 0 bases to trimming and J lost 2 bases; unmatched junction nucleotides: 5. The CDR3 bases are TGTGCCAGCAGCTTAGCTGGCGGGAGGGCCACCTACGAGCAGTACTTC. Translated: CASSLAGGRATYEQYF.

A few counts support this clonotype. V is TRBV5-1 and J is TRBJ2-2; 7 bases align to TRBD1. The ends lost 2 bases at V and 6 bases at J; junction bases unmatched: 7. There are 15 residues in the CDR3. Germline V gene sequence: CDR1 SGHRS, CDR2 YFSETQ. In DNA form, the CDR3 reads TGCGCCAGCAGCTTAAACAGGGGTCAAGCCGGGGAGCTGTTTTTT. This codes for CASSLNRGQAGELFF.

The chain is built from TRBV5-1 and TRBJ2-2; TRBD1 or TRBD2 may be the D gene (5 bases each). The CDR3 is made up of 15 amino acids. V lost 1 base and J 6 bases, leaving 13 bases between the germline ends. In germline, CDR1 is SGHRS, CDR2 YFSETQ. This chain's CDR3 is CASSLRDGRSGELFF. CDR3 nucleotide sequence: TGCGCCAGCAGCTTGAGGGACGGTCGTTCCGGGGAGCTGTTTTTT.

The sample holds a few counts of this clonotype. V gene TRBV20-1 combines with J gene TRBJ2-1; D might be TRBD2 (6 bases). Germline V lookup: CDR1 DFQATT, CDR2 SNEGSKA (reference sequence). The CDR3 runs to 16 residues. Trimming stripped 1 base from V and 0 bases from J, with 13 bases between. CDR3: CSARGRDLSSYNEQFF. The CDR3 region has the DNA TGCAGTGCTAGAGGGAGGGATTTAAGCTCCTACAATGAGCAGTTCTTC.

The rearrangement joins TRBV4-1 to TRBJ1-1; D not resolved. V lost 1 base and J 1 base, leaving 7 bases between the germline ends. CDR3 length: 14 residues. Germline V gene sequence: CDR1 MGHRA, CDR2 YSYEKL. This CDR3 reads CASSQGSGNTEAFF. CDR3 nucleotides: TGCGCCAGCAGCCAAGGTTCAGGGAACACTGAAGCTTTCTTT.

The chain is built from TRBV20-1 and TRBJ2-7; D not certain. The CDR3 is 14 residues long. With 4 bases removed from V and 0 bases from J, the gap between germline ends came to 13 bases. CDR1 is DFQATT, CDR2 SNEGSKA, per germline (reference sequence). This CDR3 is CSAISQQASYEQYF. In DNA, the CDR3 is TGCAGTGCTATCTCCCAGCAGGCCTCCTACGAGCAGTACTTC.

The J gene is TRBJ2-5, the V gene TRBV7-2; D possibly corresponds to TRBD2 (7 bases). The J call may not be correct, given that the DNA end is closer to TRBJ2-7. There are 15 residues in the CDR3. From germline, CDR1 is SGHTA and CDR2 FQGNSA. The CDR3 loop reads CASSLIGGGPHEQYF. As DNA, the CDR3 is TGTGCCAGCAGCTTAATAGGGGGGGGCCCCCACGAGCAGTACTTC.

For this clonotype: Germline and junction disagree at one end, which may indicate a read error. In nucleotides, the CDR3 is TGCGCCAGCAACCAAGGTCCAGGAGGATGGTACACTGAAGCTTTCTTT. As protein: CASNQGPGGWYTEAFF. This chain uses TRBV4-1 with TRBJ1-1; D not certain. Germline V gives CDR1 MGHRA, CDR2 YSYEKL. The CDR3 is 16 residues long.

The chain joins TRBV7-9 to TRBJ1-4, with D uncertain. This CDR3 is built from 14 residues. Germline V gene sequence: CDR1 SEHNR, CDR2 FQNEAQ (reference sequence). V was trimmed by 4 bases and J by 6 bases, leaving 12 bases between them. CDR3 protein: CASSSRAQDEKLFF. DNA for the CDR3: TGTGCCAGCAGCTCCCGGGCTCAGGATGAAAAACTGTTTTTT.

This clonotype was recorded a few times. CDR3 loop: CASIEGYESSYEQYF. For the CDR3, the DNA is TGTGCCAGCATAGAGGGGTATGAGAGCTCCTACGAGCAGTACTTC. The rearrangement links TRBV6-1 to TRBJ2-7; the D gene could be TRBD1 or TRBD2 (5 bases each). CDR1 MNHNS and CDR2 SASEGT come from the germline V gene. The V and J ends lost 7 bases and 0 bases respectively, with 16 bases between them. The CDR3 has 15 residues.

CDR3 residues: CAWDGIRTDTQYF. Here the CDR3 DNA reads TGTGCCTGGGACGGGATCCGCACAGATACGCAGTATTTT. This chain links TRBV30 with TRBJ2-3, with D possibly being TRBD2 (5 bases). Germline assignment: CDR1 GTSNPN and CDR2 SVGIG (reference sequence). This CDR3 has 13 residues. Trimming cost V 5 bases and J 1 base, with 10 bases left between them.

The chain couples TRBV5-1 to TRBJ2-1, with D possibly being TRBD1 or TRBD2 (6 bases each). The germline V gene encodes CDR1 SGHRS and CDR2 YFSETQ. The V gene lost 4 bases and the J gene lost 5 bases, with 19 bases spanning the gap. The CDR3 totals 16 residues. CDR3 bases: TGCGCCAGCAGCCCCTTTTCGGGGGCGACTCACAATGAGCAGTTCTTC. Residues: CASSPFSGATHNEQFF.

J is TRBJ1-2 and V is TRBV9, with D perhaps TRBD1 (5 bases). The CDR3 spans 14 residues. Germline V gene sequence: CDR1 SGDLS, CDR2 YYNGEE. Between the trimmed V and J ends, which lost 3 bases and 8 bases, there was a span of 17 bases. The CDR3 region is CASSAQQGRGGYTF. The DNA of the CDR3 is TGTGCCAGCAGCGCCCAGCAGGGACGGGGCGGCTACACCTTC.